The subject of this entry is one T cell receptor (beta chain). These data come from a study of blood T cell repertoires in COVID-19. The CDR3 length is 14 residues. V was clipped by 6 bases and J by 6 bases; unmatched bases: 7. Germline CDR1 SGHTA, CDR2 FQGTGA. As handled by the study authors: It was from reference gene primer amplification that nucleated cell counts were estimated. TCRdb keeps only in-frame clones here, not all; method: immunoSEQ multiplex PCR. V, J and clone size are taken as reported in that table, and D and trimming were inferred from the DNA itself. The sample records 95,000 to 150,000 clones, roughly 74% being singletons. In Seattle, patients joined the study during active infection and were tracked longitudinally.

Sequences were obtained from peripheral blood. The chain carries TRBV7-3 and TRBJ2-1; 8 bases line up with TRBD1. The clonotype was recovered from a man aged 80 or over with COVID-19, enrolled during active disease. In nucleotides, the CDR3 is TGTGCCAGCAGTTTGGGACAGGCAGTCAATGAGCAGTTCTTC. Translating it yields CASSLGQAVNEQFF.